Following are 11 T cell receptor beta chains from one sample sequenced in a study of T cell repertoires in cytomegalovirus infection. TCRdb reprocessed the reads via MiXCR and lists one record per CDR3 protein. The sample yields roughly 160,000 distinct CDR3 sequences, about 22% seen once. No cognate antigen is known for these TCRs. The sample here was CD8+ T cells from cultured PBMCs, taken from culture after CMV antigen stimulation. The receptors stem from a human donor in good health (CMV status not recorded). Some clones in this sample may be carry-over from other donors' samples.

V is TRBV23-1 and J is TRBJ1-5; TRBD1 might be the D (6 bases). TRBV23-1 is annotated as an ORF whose role is uncertain. The CDR3 consists of 16 residues. The V and J ends lost 4 bases and 4 bases respectively, with 17 bases between them. The DNA of the CDR3 is TGCGCCAGCAGTCCTACGCCGGGACACCATAATCAGCCCCAGCATTTT. Its translation: CASSPTPGHHNQPQHF.

Only a few counts were recorded for this clonotype. This chain connects TRBV7-6 to TRBJ2-7, with 7 nucleotides matching TRBD1. J lost 2 bases, V lost 3 bases, and 4 bases had no gene match. The CDR3 is made up of 14 amino acids. Germline CDR1 SGHVS, CDR2 FNYEAQ. The CDR3 nucleotides are TGTGCCAGCAGCTTTGGGACAGAGGCCTACGAGCAGTACTTC. It is translated as CASSFGTEAYEQYF.

This chain joins TRBV7-2 and TRBJ1-5, with 7 nucleotides matching TRBD1. Losses at the gene ends were 4 bases for V and 3 bases for J; bases not matched to a gene: 6. This CDR3 is 15 amino acids long. From germline, CDR1 is SGHTA and CDR2 FQGNSA. DNA for the CDR3: TGTGCCAGCAGCTCGACAGGGATGGACAATCAGCCCCAGCATTTT. Translating gives CASSSTGMDNQPQHF.

V gene TRBV4-3 combines with J gene TRBJ1-2; weak D call: TRBD1 (6 bases). Germline assignment: CDR1 LGHNA and CDR2 YSLEER. With 0 bases removed from V and 2 bases from J, the gap between germline ends came to 13 bases. The CDR3 spans 16 residues. This CDR3 reads CASSQDTQGGNYGYTF. CDR3 DNA: TGCGCCAGCAGCCAAGATACACAGGGTGGCAACTATGGCTACACCTTC.

This clonotype appeared many times. This chain joins TRBV6-2 or TRBV6-3 and TRBJ2-7; TRBD2 agrees at 12 bases. The germline CDR1 and CDR2 sequences are MNHEY and SVGEGT. CDR3 length: 14 amino acids. V lost 4 bases to trimming and J lost 4 bases; unmatched junction nucleotides: 2. The CDR3 nucleotides read TGTGCCAGCAGTTTCGGGACTAGCGGGTACGAGCAGTACTTC. Amino acid sequence: CASSFGTSGYEQYF.

The chain couples TRBV7-8 to TRBJ2-5; 7 bases are shared with TRBD1. Germline assignment: CDR1 SGHVS and CDR2 FQNEAQ. The trim removed 6 bases at V and 7 bases at J, leaving 17 bases unmatched. This CDR3 is built from 16 residues. The CDR3 DNA is TGTGCCAGCAGATCGACTGACAGGGAGTTAATGGGGACCCAGTACTTC. Translated, it gives CASRSTDRELMGTQYF.

This clonotype was observed a few times. The chain carries TRBV7-6 and TRBJ2-1; TRBD1 agrees at 9 bases. CDR3 length equals 16 residues. The trim removed 6 bases at V and 5 bases at J, leaving 11 bases unmatched. In germline, CDR1 is SGHVS, CDR2 FNYEAQ. The CDR3 spells CASRQSGTGFHNEQFF. CDR3 bases: TGTGCCAGCAGACAGTCCGGGACAGGGTTTCACAATGAGCAGTTCTTC.

This rearrangement joins TRBV7-6 to TRBJ1-6; D is possibly TRBD1 (6 bases). The CDR3 has 16 amino acids. With 5 bases removed from V and 7 bases from J, the gap between germline ends came to 18 bases. Germline CDR1 SGHVS, CDR2 FNYEAQ. The CDR3 spells CASSPAGAGMNSPLHF. The CDR3 DNA follows: TGTGCCAGCAGCCCAGCGGGGGCAGGGATGAATTCACCCCTCCACTTT.

The J gene is TRBJ2-3, the V gene TRBV28; perhaps TRBD1 as D (5 bases). Trimming stripped 2 bases from V and 4 bases from J, with 10 bases between. In germline, CDR1 is MDHEN, CDR2 SYDVKM. The CDR3 totals 14 residues. The CDR3 coding sequence is TGTGCCAGCAGTTTAGACAGCTGGTCAGATACGCAGTATTTT. Protein product: CASSLDSWSDTQYF.

This chain uses TRBV27 with TRBJ1-2, with D uncertain. CDR1 MNHEY and CDR2 SMNVEV come from the germline V gene (reference sequence). V was cut by 5 bases and J by 2 bases, with 12 bases left in between. This CDR3 region has 14 residues. CDR3: CASSPRAGNYGYTF. DNA of the CDR3: TGTGCCAGCAGTCCTCGGGCCGGCAACTATGGCTACACCTTC.

The rearrangement links TRBV7-9 to TRBJ1-2; TRBD1 matches 7 bases. Germline lookup yields CDR1 SEHNR and CDR2 FQNEAQ (reference sequence). The CDR3 spans 16 residues. V shed 6 bases and J 6 bases; nucleotides not matched to a gene: 16. This chain's CDR3 is CASRTDEGAGRDGYTF. The CDR3 region has the DNA TGTGCCAGCAGGACCGACGAGGGGGCAGGCCGGGATGGCTACACCTTC.